The entry that follows covers one T cell receptor beta chain sequence. Germline V gives CDR1 ENHRY, CDR2 SYGVKD. J lost 3 bases, V lost 10 bases, and 19 bases had no gene match. This CDR3 has 18 residues. The data belong to a study of blood T cell repertoires in COVID-19. Study context: The analysed material was cDNA or gDNA that came from T cells, B-cell-depleted T cells, or PBMCs.

Profiled with immunoSEQ multiplex PCR; TCRdb holds only in-frame clones, not every one. Among about 79,000 clones, around nine tenths were seen once, and the ten largest hold over 11%. This TCR was sampled from an older man with active or convalescent COVID-19. The J gene is TRBJ1-5, the V gene TRBV10-3; 9 positions match TRBD1. Material: peripheral blood. The DNA for the CDR3 is TGTGCCACCCCACGGGGAATCGACAGGGGGGCTTCCAATCAGCCCCAGCATTTT. This translates into CATPRGIDRGASNQPQHF.